This TCR beta chain emerged from a study of shared clonotypes between healthy human individuals. At the level of the study: Ranging from 18 to 49 in age, donors were a couple of women and a few men. General study results and limits: Compared with memory subsets, naive subsets generally had larger estimated richness. The sharing of around 5% of naive CD4 clonotypes was seen across a handful of donors. Lower generation probabilities were found for non-shared clonotypes than for those shared by all four donors.

On this clone itself: The antigen is not known.

Profiling relied on immunoSEQ multiplex PCR, and the TCRdb table lists in-frame clones only, not all of them. This table holds about 2 million clones, about 95% found once. This CDR3 is 15 amino acids long. CDR1 and CDR2 from the germline V gene are SQVTM and ANQGSEA. V lost 7 bases to trimming and J lost 4 bases; unmatched junction nucleotides: 14. The naive CD8 fraction comprised CD45RO-negative cells positively selected for CCR7 and excluded terminally differentiated effector memory CD45RA+ cells. The sequenced sample was naive CD8+ T cells sorted from blood. V gene TRBV29-1 combines with J gene TRBJ2-7, with 9 bases aligning to TRBD1. The sequence was collected from a man between 18 and 35 years old in good health. CDR3 region: CSAILTGGALYEQYF. The CDR3 DNA reads TGCAGCGCCATCCTAACAGGGGGCGCTTTATACGAGCAGTACTTC.